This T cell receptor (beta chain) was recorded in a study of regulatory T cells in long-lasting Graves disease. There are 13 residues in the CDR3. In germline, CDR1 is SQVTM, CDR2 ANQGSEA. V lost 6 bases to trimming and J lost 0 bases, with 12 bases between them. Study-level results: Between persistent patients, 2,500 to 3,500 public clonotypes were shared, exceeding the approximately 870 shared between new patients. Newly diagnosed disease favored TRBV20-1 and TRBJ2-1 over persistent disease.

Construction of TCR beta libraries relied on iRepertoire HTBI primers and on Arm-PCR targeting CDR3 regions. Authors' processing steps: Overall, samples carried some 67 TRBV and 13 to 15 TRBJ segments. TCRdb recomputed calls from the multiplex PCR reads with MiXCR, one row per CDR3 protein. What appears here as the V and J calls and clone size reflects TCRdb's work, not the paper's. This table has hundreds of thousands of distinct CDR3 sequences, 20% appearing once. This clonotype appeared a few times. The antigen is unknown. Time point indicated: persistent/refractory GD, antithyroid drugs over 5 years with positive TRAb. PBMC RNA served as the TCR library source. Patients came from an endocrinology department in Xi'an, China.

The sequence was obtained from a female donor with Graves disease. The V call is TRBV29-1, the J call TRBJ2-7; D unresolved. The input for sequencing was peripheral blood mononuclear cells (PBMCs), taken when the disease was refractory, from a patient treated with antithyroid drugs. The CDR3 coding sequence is TGCAGCGTCCCGAACGTTAACTCCTACGAGCAGTACTTC. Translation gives CSVPNVNSYEQYF.